The 9 T cell receptor beta chains presented below share a single source sample, sequenced in a study of cytomegalovirus exposure and HLA in healthy donors (dated by TCRdb to about 2017). The method behind the library was the immunoSEQ multiplex PCR assay. The multiplex PCR relied on a mix of 60 forward primers for TCR Vbeta segments and 13 reverse primers for TCR Jbeta segments. What TCRdb holds here is the immuneACCESS table cut down to in-frame rearrangements. Part of the clones is not present; checked against another copy, under half of the missing clones reflect an unresolved V gene, and the others are unexplained. This sample's table carries 150,000 to 200,000 clones. 0.65% to 0.9% of the sample rests with the top ten. The sequencing sample was made of PBMCs. The receptor source for this set is a woman younger than 30 in good health and CMV-seropositive.

This rearrangement joins TRBV5-1 to TRBJ2-5, with D perhaps matching TRBD2 (6 bases). CDR1 is SGHRS, CDR2 YFSETQ, per germline. The length of the CDR3 is 15 residues. The germline V and J ends were trimmed by 0 bases and 2 bases, with 11 bases remaining between them. CDR3 in amino acids: CASSLAASEQETQYF. The CDR3 nucleotides are TGCGCCAGCAGCTTGGCGGCTAGCGAACAAGAGACCCAGTACTTC.

Here the CDR3 reads CASRKIGGTGELFF. The CDR3 region has the DNA TGTGCCAGCAGGAAAATAGGGGGCACCGGGGAGCTGTTTTTT. The chain recombines TRBV6-1 with TRBJ2-2; a possible D gene is TRBD1 (6 bases). CDR3 length: 14 residues. Germline V gene data show CDR1 as MNHNS and CDR2 as SASEGT. The germline V and J ends were trimmed by 6 bases and 4 bases, with 12 bases remaining between them.

In DNA form, the CDR3 reads TGTGCCAGCAGTCAAAAGCGGGGGCTTTGGGATGAGCAGTTCTTC. This translates into CASSQKRGLWDEQFF. V is TRBV6-1 and J is TRBJ2-1; TRBD2 matches at 8 bases. Germline CDR1 MNHNS, CDR2 SASEGT. Trimming at V came to 5 bases and at J to 8 bases, leaving 11 bases not matched to a gene. The CDR3 runs to 15 residues.

This chain uses TRBV7-3 with TRBJ2-1; tentative D call: TRBD2 (5 bases). Between the trimmed V and J ends, which lost 5 bases and 0 bases, there was a span of 11 bases. The CDR3 runs to 15 residues. CDR1 is SGHTA and CDR2 is FQGTGA in the germline V gene. The CDR3 spells CASSPAGNSYNEQFF. Here the CDR3 DNA reads TGTGCCAGCAGCCCGGCGGGTAACTCCTACAATGAGCAGTTCTTC.

The gene calls are TRBV7-9 and TRBJ1-6; D perhaps matches TRBD1 (5 bases). The germline CDR1 and CDR2 sequences are SEHNR and FQNEAQ (reference sequence). The CDR3 extends over 14 amino acids. Trimming took off 3 bases at V and 13 bases at J, with 16 bases between the two ends. The CDR3 sequence: CASSLELRGSPLHF. The CDR3 DNA is TGTGCCAGCAGCTTGGAACTCCGGGGGTCGCCCCTCCACTTT.

V usage is TRBV30 and J usage is TRBJ2-5, with a weak D call TRBD1 (5 bases). The J call may be faulty, since TRBJ2-7 better matches the DNA end. The V gene's germline CDR1 is GTSNPN and CDR2 SVGIG (reference sequence). This CDR3 spans 15 amino acids. This CDR3 reads CAWRSGQGEWYEQYF. The DNA of the CDR3 is TGTGCCTGGAGATCAGGTCAGGGCGAGTGGTACGAGCAGTACTTC.

The chain recombines TRBV11-3 with TRBJ2-7; D is unclear. The CDR3 totals 13 residues. Germline V CDR1 and CDR2: SGHNT, YENEEA. With 2 bases removed from V and 7 bases from J, the gap between germline ends came to 12 bases. This CDR3 is CASSLPLEQEQYF. CDR3 sequence (DNA): TGTGCCAGCAGCTTACCTCTCGAACAGGAGCAGTACTTC.

The V call is TRBV5-1, the J call TRBJ2-3; the D gene is possibly TRBD2 (5 bases). Trimming cost V 2 bases and J 0 bases, with 10 bases left between them. The CDR3 has 15 residues. The germline V gene has CDR1 SGHRS and CDR2 YFSETQ. The DNA for the CDR3 is TGCGCCAGCAGCTTACCAGCGGTGAGCACAGATACGCAGTATTTT. Amino acid sequence: CASSLPAVSTDTQYF.

J is TRBJ1-2 and V is TRBV19; D unclear. This CDR3 is 13 amino acids long. Trimming took 5 bases from V and 2 from J, leaving 9 bases between them. CDR1 and CDR2 from the germline V gene are LNHDA and SQIVND (reference sequence). CDR3 in amino acids: CASSPDTNYGYTF. For the CDR3, the DNA is TGTGCCAGTAGTCCAGACACCAACTATGGCTACACCTTC. Full variable domain (outside the CDR3, taken from reference TRBV19 and TRBJ1-2): DGGITQSPKYLFRKEGQNVTLSCEQNLNHDAMYWYRQDPGQGLRLIYYSQIVNDFQKGDIAEGYSVSREKKESFPLTVTSAQKNPTAFYLCASSPDTNYGYTFGSGTRLTVV.